A single sample gave rise to the 29 T cell receptor beta chains below, sequenced in a study of cytomegalovirus exposure and HLA in healthy donors. PCR employed 60 Vbeta and 13 Jbeta primers. Measured with immunoSEQ multiplex PCR; TCRdb has only the in-frame clones, and not every one. Of about 160,000 clones listed, approximately 81% were seen once; the top ten hold 1%. Sequenced input: PBMCs. These receptors all come from a boy between 2 and 10 years old in good health and CMV-seronegative.

The chain recombines TRBV10-3 with TRBJ2-1; D is perhaps TRBD2 (5 bases). V was clipped by 0 bases and J by 8 bases, with 11 bases between them. The germline gives CDR1 ENHRY, CDR2 SYGVKD. The CDR3 is 14 residues long. CDR3 in DNA: TGTGCCATCAGTGAGTCAGGAGGAGTGGATGAGCAGTTCTTC. Residues: CAISESGGVDEQFF.

This rearrangement joins TRBV7-2 to TRBJ2-1, with 10 bases fitting TRBD2. Trimming cost V 3 bases and J 7 bases; bases outside gene matches: 3. CDR3 length: 14 amino acids. Germline V CDR1 and CDR2: SGHTA, FQGNSA. The CDR3 loop is CASSFSLAGNEQFF. The CDR3 DNA reads TGTGCCAGCAGCTTTTCACTAGCGGGGAATGAGCAGTTCTTC.

The rearrangement uses TRBV5-6 and TRBJ2-7; 9 bases line up with TRBD1. CDR1 SGHDT and CDR2 YYEEEE come from the germline V gene. V lost 0 bases and J lost 3; bases outside the gene matches: 7. The CDR3 loop spans 16 amino acids. This CDR3 is CASSLARQGEFYEQYV. CDR3 bases: TGTGCCAGCAGCTTGGCCAGACAGGGGGAATTCTACGAGCAGTACGTC.

The V gene is TRBV7-9, the J gene TRBJ1-1; no definite D call. Germline V gene data show CDR1 as SEHNR and CDR2 as FQNEAQ (reference sequence). V was clipped by 2 bases and J by 6 bases, with 10 bases between them. The CDR3 has 13 amino acids. The CDR3 bases are TGTGCCAGCAGCTTACCGGACGGGGCTGAAGCTTTCTTT. It translates to CASSLPDGAEAFF.

V is TRBV28 and J is TRBJ1-5; D remains ambiguous. The V and J ends lost 8 bases and 0 bases respectively, with 5 bases between them. Germline V gives CDR1 MDHEN, CDR2 SYDVKM. The CDR3 runs to 12 residues. The CDR3 spells CASQYSNQPQHF. Here the CDR3 DNA reads TGTGCCAGCCAGTATAGCAATCAGCCCCAGCATTTT.

The V call is TRBV30, the J call TRBJ1-5; D gene unclear. V lost 4 bases and J lost 11, with 21 bases in between. The CDR3 has 14 amino acids. Germline CDR1 reads GTSNPN; CDR2 reads SVGIG (reference sequence). The CDR3 DNA sequence: TGTGCCTGGATCCGAATTGAGGTCCAGTTTGCCCAGCATTTT. Encoded protein: CAWIRIEVQFAQHF.

The V and J genes are TRBV7-6 and TRBJ1-3; a weak D match, TRBD1 (5 bases). V was pared by 1 base and J by 2 bases, with 12 bases between. CDR1 is SGHVS and CDR2 is FNYEAQ in the germline V gene. CDR3 length equals 16 residues. In DNA, the CDR3 is TGTGCCAGCAGCTTAGTGTTTGACAGTACTGGAAACACCATATATTTT. As protein: CASSLVFDSTGNTIYF.

The V call is TRBV9, the J call TRBJ1-2; 8 bases agree with TRBD1. Germline values: CDR1 SGDLS, CDR2 YYNGEE. The CDR3 has 14 amino acids. The ends lost 5 bases at V and 2 bases at J; junction bases unmatched: 5. CDR3 DNA: TGTGCCAGCAGTCGGACAGGGATGAACTATGGCTACACCTTC. Amino acid sequence: CASSRTGMNYGYTF.

In DNA, the CDR3 is TGTGCCAGTAGTATAGTTCAGGGGGCCAACACCGGGGAGCTGTTTTTT. As protein: CASSIVQGANTGELFF. The chain combines TRBV19 with TRBJ2-2; 8 nucleotides align to TRBD1. V lost 1 base to trimming and J lost 2 bases; unmatched junction nucleotides: 3. The CDR3 length is 16 residues. The germline CDR1 and CDR2 sequences are LNHDA and SQIVND (reference sequence).

The chain recombines TRBV7-2 with TRBJ1-6; D not certain. Trimming cost V 1 base and J 10 bases, with 14 bases left between them. The CDR3 has 15 residues. CDR1 is SGHTA, CDR2 FQGNSA, per germline. CDR3 protein: CASSLVIGVGSPLHF. Here the CDR3 DNA reads TGTGCCAGCAGCTTAGTCATCGGGGTAGGGTCACCCCTCCACTTT.

With respect to this clone: Different DNA sequences within this sample yield the same CDR3. V is TRBV12-2 and J is TRBJ2-3; TRBD2 is taken as the D call from the table, unchecked against the DNA. TRBV12-2 is a pseudogene. This CDR3 has 15 residues. The CDR3 here is CASRLGAGWTDTQYF. The CDR3 DNA sequence: TGTGCAAGCCGCTTAGGGGCGGGGTGGACAGATACGCAGTATTTT.

V is TRBV27 and J is TRBJ2-3, with 12 bases identical to TRBD1. Losses at the gene ends were 6 bases for V and 4 bases for J; bases not matched to a gene: 5. CDR1 and CDR2 from the germline V gene are MNHEY and SMNVEV (reference sequence). The CDR3 length is 15 residues. The CDR3, as DNA: TGTGCCAGCAGCCCGGGACAGGGGGCCCCAGATACGCAGTATTTT. This codes for CASSPGQGAPDTQYF.

The chain links TRBV29-1 to TRBJ2-1; 8 bases line up with TRBD1. V dropped 4 bases and J dropped 5; count of bases not matched to a gene: 4. Germline CDR1 is SQVTM and CDR2 is ANQGSEA. This CDR3 contains 13 residues. Written as DNA, the CDR3 is TGCAGCGTTGGACAGGGGCGGAACAATGAGCAGTTCTTC. Amino acid sequence: CSVGQGRNNEQFF.

V usage is TRBV9 and J usage is TRBJ2-7, with TRBD2 as a possible D gene (5 bases). Germline CDR1 SGDLS, CDR2 YYNGEE. The CDR3 is 16 amino acids. V shed 4 bases and J shed 2 bases, with 19 bases lying between them. CDR3 in amino acids: CASSLRESGGAYEQYF. The CDR3 DNA follows: TGTGCCAGCAGCCTTCGGGAAAGCGGCGGAGCCTACGAGCAGTACTTC.

The rearrangement joins TRBV11-2 to TRBJ1-1; no firm D call. The CDR3 spans 13 residues. V lost 3 bases and J 2 bases, leaving 7 bases between the germline ends. In germline, CDR1 is SGHAT, CDR2 FQNNGV. CDR3 sequence (DNA): TGTGCCAGCAGCTTCACAGCTAACACTGAAGCTTTCTTT. Translation: CASSFTANTEAFF.

The chain has TRBV11-3 and TRBJ1-5; perhaps TRBD1 as D (6 bases). V lost 2 bases and J lost 0, with 23 bases in between. Germline V lookup: CDR1 SGHNT, CDR2 YENEEA. The CDR3 covers 20 residues. The CDR3 protein is CASSLNLRLARGYSNQPQHF. As DNA, the CDR3 is TGTGCCAGCAGCTTAAACTTACGGCTTGCCAGGGGCTATAGCAATCAGCCCCAGCATTTT.

This chain links TRBV30 with TRBJ1-5; TRBD1 might be the D (5 bases). The CDR3 extends over 15 amino acids. CDR1 is GTSNPN, CDR2 SVGIG, per germline (reference sequence). Trimming removed 0 bases at V and 1 base at J, with 10 bases between. CDR3 amino acids: CAWSVGRGSNQPQHF. The DNA of the CDR3 is TGTGCCTGGAGTGTAGGGCGGGGCAGCAATCAGCCCCAGCATTTT. Combining the CDR3 with reference TRBV30 and TRBJ1-5 gives the whole variable domain SQTIHQWPATLVQPVGSPLSLECTVEGTSNPNLYWYRQAAGRGLQLLFYSVGIGQISSEVPQNLSASRPQDRQFILSSKKLLLSDSGFYLCAWSVGRGSNQPQHFGDGTRLSIL.

V and J are TRBV7-9 and TRBJ1-1; possibly TRBD1 for D (5 bases). Germline-derived CDR1 and CDR2 are SEHNR and FQNEAQ (reference sequence). The V end was cut by 1 base, the J end by 0 bases, with 9 bases between. The CDR3 spans 15 residues. The CDR3 sequence: CASSLGGRVNTEAFF. In DNA, the CDR3 is TGTGCCAGCAGCTTAGGGGGCAGGGTGAACACTGAAGCTTTCTTT.

This chain joins TRBV5-6 and TRBJ1-3, with unresolved D. Germline CDR1 is SGHDT and CDR2 is YYEEEE. V lost 0 bases, J lost 2 bases, and 6 bases lay in between. This CDR3 has 14 residues. The CDR3 DNA sequence: TGTGCCAGCAGCTTGGGTCGGGCTGGAAACACCATATATTTT. It encodes CASSLGRAGNTIYF.

CDR3 nucleotide sequence: TGTGCCAGCTCAGCCAGCGCGCAACTAGCCAAAAACATTCAGTACTTC. Translation: CASSASAQLAKNIQYF. This rearrangement joins TRBV18 to TRBJ2-4; D is undetermined. The V and J ends lost 5 bases and 0 bases respectively, with 14 bases between them. This CDR3 is built from 16 residues. Germline CDR1 KGHSH, CDR2 LQKENI.

The genes are TRBV18 and TRBJ2-3, with a possible D match to TRBD1 (5 bases). Germline-derived CDR1 and CDR2 are KGHSH and LQKENI. The V end was cut by 6 bases, the J end by 4 bases, with 14 bases between. This CDR3 has 14 residues. CDR3 DNA sequence: TGTGCCAGCTCCAAAATCTCCAGGGCAGATACGCAGTATTTT. It yields the protein CASSKISRADTQYF.

J is TRBJ2-1 and V is TRBV11-2; 11 nucleotides align to TRBD1. The germline gives CDR1 SGHAT, CDR2 FQNNGV. The CDR3 sequence is 16 residues long. J gave up 4 bases and V 5 bases, and 7 bases lay outside the gene matches. The DNA of the CDR3 is TGTGCCAGCAGCAAAGGGACAGGGGGTCAATACAATGAGCAGTTCTTC. This sequence encodes CASSKGTGGQYNEQFF.

This clone appeared a few times. The chain recombines TRBV6-1 with TRBJ2-2; D gene unclear. This CDR3 spans 16 amino acids. Germline V gene data show CDR1 as MNHNS and CDR2 as SASEGT. V shed 2 bases and J shed 3 bases, with 13 bases lying between them. In DNA, the CDR3 is TGTGCCAGCAGTGAATCTATGGTCGGTGACACCGGGGAGCTGTTTTTT. Protein: CASSESMVGDTGELFF.

The chain has TRBV5-1 and TRBJ2-3; 14 nucleotides agree with TRBD2. The length of the CDR3 is 19 residues. Looked up from germline, CDR1 is SGHRS and CDR2 is YFSETQ. With V trimmed by 3 bases and J by 6 bases, 15 bases remained unmatched. DNA for the CDR3: TGCGCCAGCAGCTCCCTGGGGACTAGCGGGAGAACCTTGGAGGATACGCAGTATTTT. Its translation is CASSSLGTSGRTLEDTQYF.

This chain uses TRBV28 with TRBJ2-1; a possible D gene is TRBD2 (6 bases). In germline, CDR1 is MDHEN, CDR2 SYDVKM. V was trimmed by 4 bases and J by 4 bases, leaving 11 bases between them. This CDR3 has 14 amino acids. This CDR3 is CASSSGDWYNEQFF. CDR3 nucleotide sequence: TGTGCCAGCAGTTCCGGGGACTGGTACAATGAGCAGTTCTTC.

This chain uses TRBV30 with TRBJ2-1, with TRBD1 as a possible D gene (5 bases). Trimming took 0 bases from V and 6 from J, leaving 12 bases between them. The CDR3 extends over 14 amino acids. Germline CDR1 GTSNPN, CDR2 SVGIG (reference sequence). CDR3 nucleotide sequence: TGTGCCTGGAGTGTATCCCAGGGTCCCAATGAGCAGTTCTTC. Translation: CAWSVSQGPNEQFF.

V usage is TRBV9 and J usage is TRBJ1-2; TRBD1 aligns across 9 bases. V lost 4 bases and J lost 4; bases outside the gene matches: 8. The germline CDR1 and CDR2 sequences are SGDLS and YYNGEE. CDR3 length: 15 residues. CDR3 sequence: CASSQWGQGGYGYTF. In DNA, the CDR3 is TGTGCCAGCAGCCAATGGGGACAGGGTGGCTATGGCTACACCTTC.

V gene TRBV5-1 combines with J gene TRBJ2-4; 7 nucleotides line up with TRBD1. Per germline, CDR1 SGHRS and CDR2 YFSETQ. CDR3 size: 13 residues. V gave up 0 bases and J gave up 7 bases; unmatched junction bases: 1. Here the CDR3 DNA reads TGCGCCAGCAGCTTGGAGGGGGCCAACATTCAGTACTTC. Encoded protein: CASSLEGANIQYF.

The chain is built from TRBV6-1 and TRBJ2-6; weak D call: TRBD1 (5 bases). The V end was cut by 7 bases, the J end by 0 bases, with 10 bases between. The germline CDR1 and CDR2 sequences are MNHNS and SASEGT. The CDR3 is 15 amino acids. The CDR3, as DNA: TGTGCCAGCATTACAGGCGTCTCTGGGGCCAACGTCCTGACTTTC. It specifies CASITGVSGANVLTF.